The clone carrying this T cell receptor (beta chain) occurred many times. Antigen: not known. MiXCR was run by TCRdb on the reads, yielding one entry per CDR3 protein. Of 150,000 to 200,000 distinct CDR3 sequences in the sample, around 15% were seen once. The CDR3 sequence is 16 residues long. V lost 6 bases, J lost 6 bases, and 13 bases stayed unmatched. Germline V gene sequence: CDR1 MDHEN, CDR2 SYDVKM. This sample stems from a study of T cell repertoires in cytomegalovirus infection. Across the study: Public TCR beta signatures marked donors with CMV infection and the matching HLA. Study conclusions and caveats: Carriers of CMV plus the relevant HLA were identified by cumulative public TCR beta family frequency. In two of eight donors, the top clonotype was HLA-C-restricted CMV-specific.

This receptor was identified in a human donor in good health (CMV status not recorded). Some clones in this sample may be carry-over from other donors' samples. What was sequenced was PBMCs. V is TRBV28 and J is TRBJ2-7, with 11 bases fitting TRBD1. The CDR3: CASRGQGERVLGEQYF. The CDR3 DNA is TGTGCCAGCAGGGGACAGGGGGAACGGGTCTTGGGCGAGCAGTACTTC.